These T cell receptor beta chains were read from a single sample in a study of blood T cell repertoires in COVID-19. Sequencing was performed with immunoSEQ multiplex PCR; in TCRdb, only in-frame clones are kept and a portion is missing. Among around 7,800 clones listed, around 88% were seen once. Sequenced: peripheral blood. These receptors all stem from a woman aged 60-75 years with active COVID-19. Both conserved end residues are part of each CDR3. The D gene is left open where the match is weak. Clone size is given for some rows only: seen once, a few or many times, or a class if the clone is expanded.

abundance | j_gene | d_gene | v_gene | CDR3nt | CDR3aa
NA | TRBJ2-5 | TRBD1 | TRBV10-3 | TGTGCCATCAGCTCGACAGGGGGCGAAGGGACCCAGTACTTC | CAISSTGGEGTQYF
NA | TRBJ2-2 | NA | TRBV6-5 | TGTGCCAGCAGTTACCGGGCCGGGGAGCTGTTTTTT | CASSYRAGELFF
NA | TRBJ1-3 | NA | TRBV10-3 | TGTGCCATCAGGAAGCCCTCTGGAAACACCATATATTTT | CAIRKPSGNTIYF
few | TRBJ1-1 | NA | TRBV11-2 | TGTGCCAGCAGCTTAGATCCCCAAATGAACACTGAAGCTTTCTTT | CASSLDPQMNTEAFF
NA | TRBJ2-3 | TRBD2 | TRBV6-4 | TGTGCCAGCAGTGACGGCGCGGGGGGGCCACCAGATACGCAGTATTTT | CASSDGAGGPPDTQYF
NA | TRBJ1-4 | NA | TRBV18 | TGTGCCAGCCAATTCCCGGGAAATGAAAAACTGTTTTTT | CASQFPGNEKLFF
NA | TRBJ1-3 | NA | TRBV28 | TGTGCCAGCAGTTTAGTCAGATCCTCTGGAAACACCATATATTTT | CASSLVRSSGNTIYF
NA | TRBJ2-6 | NA | TRBV3-1/TRBV3-2 | TGTGCCAGCAGCCAAGATGCACTCTCGGGGGCCAACGTCCTGACTTTC | CASSQDALSGANVLTF
NA | TRBJ2-7 | TRBD2 | TRBV2 | TGTGCCAGCAGTACGGGACTAGCGGGGGGACGCGAGCAGTACTTC | CASSTGLAGGREQYF
NA | TRBJ1-1 | NA | TRBV19 | TGTGCCAGTAGCCCCAGGGGGAACACTGAAGCTTTCTTT | CASSPRGNTEAFF
NA | TRBJ1-5 | TRBD1 | TRBV7-2 | TGTGCCAGCAGCCCGACGACAGGGCCCAATCAGCCCCAGCATTTT | CASSPTTGPNQPQHF
NA | TRBJ2-5 | NA | TRBV5-4 | TGTGCCAGCAGCTTGGCGGGTAGCCAAGAGACCCAGTACTTC | CASSLAGSQETQYF
NA | TRBJ2-2 | TRBD1 | TRBV28 | TGTGCCAGCAGTTTCTATCGGACAGGACTCACCGGGGAGCTGTTTTTT | CASSFYRTGLTGELFF
NA | TRBJ2-7 | TRBD2 | TRBV9 | TGTGCCAGCAGCGTAGGAGGGACTAACTACGAGCAGTACTTC | CASSVGGTNYEQYF
NA | TRBJ2-7 | TRBD2 | TRBV5-4 | TGTGCCAGCAGCGCAGGGACTAGCGGGGGGTCCTACGAGCAGTACTTC | CASSAGTSGGSYEQYF
medium-sized | TRBJ2-1 | TRBD2 | TRBV2 | TGTGCCAGCCTAGAAGAGGCTAGCGGCTACAATGAGCAGTTCTTC | CASLEEASGYNEQFF
NA | TRBJ2-3 | NA | TRBV27 | TGTGCCAGCAGTCGTGCTAGCCCAAGCACAGATACGCAGTATTTT | CASSRASPSTDTQYF
NA | TRBJ2-7 | TRBD1 | TRBV6-5 | TGTGCCAGCAGGCGGACAGGGAGATATGGCGAGCAGTACTTC | CASRRTGRYGEQYF
NA | TRBJ2-3 | NA | TRBV7-9 | TGTGCCAGCAGCTGGGCAGGGGGGTGGTCCACAGATACGCAGTATTTT | CASSWAGGWSTDTQYF
once | TRBJ1-2 | NA | TRBV18 | TGTGCCAGCACTTTCGGCGGGAATGAGGGGACCTACACCTTC | CASTFGGNEGTYTF
NA | TRBJ1-1 | NA | TRBV5-1 | TGCGCCAGCAGCGGACGGACCGGGGGGGACACTGAAGCTTTCTTT | CASSGRTGGDTEAFF
NA | TRBJ1-3 | NA | TRBV10-3 | TGTGCCATCATGGGAGCTCAGGGGGGAAACACCATATATTTT | CAIMGAQGGNTIYF
NA | TRBJ2-6 | NA | TRBV2 | TGTGCCAGCACCCAATGGGCTAATAGGGGCTCTGGGGCCAACGTCCTGACTTTC | CASTQWANRGSGANVLTF
NA | TRBJ2-6 | NA | TRBV4-1 | TGCGCCAGCAGCCAAGGGTTGGGCAGGACTGGTTCTGGGGCCAACGTCCTGACTTTC | CASSQGLGRTGSGANVLTF
once | TRBJ1-6 | NA | TRBV5-1 | TGCGCCAGCAGCTTGGCGACCCGAGGCGATTCACCCCTCCACTTT | CASSLATRGDSPLHF
NA | TRBJ1-4 | TRBD1 | TRBV7-9 | TGTGCCAGCAGCACCGGACAGGGTGGAGATGAAAAACTGTTTTTT | CASSTGQGGDEKLFF
NA | TRBJ2-5 | NA | TRBV29-1 | TGCAGCGTCGTCAGGACATACACGCAAGAGACCCAGTACTTC | CSVVRTYTQETQYF
NA | TRBJ2-2 | TRBD2 | TRBV28 | TGTGCCAGCAGTACGAGGGGACTAGACTACACCGGGGAGCTGTTTTTT | CASSTRGLDYTGELFF
once | TRBJ2-7 | TRBD1 | TRBV5-6 | TGTGCCAGCAGCTTCCGGTCCCGGACAGGGGGCCACGAGCAGTACTTC | CASSFRSRTGGHEQYF
NA | TRBJ1-1 | NA | TRBV27 | TGTGCCAGCAGTTTCCTAAGCTCGCCAAACACTGAAGCTTTCTTT | CASSFLSSPNTEAFF
NA | TRBJ2-3 | NA | TRBV4-3 | TGCGCCAGCAGCCGAGATGATCCAGGGGCAGATACGCAGTATTTT | CASSRDDPGADTQYF